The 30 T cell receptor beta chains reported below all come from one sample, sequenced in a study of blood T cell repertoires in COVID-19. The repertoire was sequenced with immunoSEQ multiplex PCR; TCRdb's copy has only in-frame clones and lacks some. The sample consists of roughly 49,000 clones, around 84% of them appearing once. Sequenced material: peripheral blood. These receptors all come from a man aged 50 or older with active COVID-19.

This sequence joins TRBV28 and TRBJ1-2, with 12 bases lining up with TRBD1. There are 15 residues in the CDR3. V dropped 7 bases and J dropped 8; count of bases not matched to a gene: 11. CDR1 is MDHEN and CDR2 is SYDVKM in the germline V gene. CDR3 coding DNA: TGTGCCAGCACCACCCTGGGACAGGGGGCGAGAGGCTACACCTTC. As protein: CASTTLGQGARGYTF.

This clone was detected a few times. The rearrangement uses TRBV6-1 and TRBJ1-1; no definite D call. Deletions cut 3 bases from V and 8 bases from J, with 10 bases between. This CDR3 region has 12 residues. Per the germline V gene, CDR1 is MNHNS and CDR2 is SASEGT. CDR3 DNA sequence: TGTGCCAGCAGTGATTGGGGAGGGGAAGCTTTCTTT. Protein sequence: CASSDWGGEAFF.

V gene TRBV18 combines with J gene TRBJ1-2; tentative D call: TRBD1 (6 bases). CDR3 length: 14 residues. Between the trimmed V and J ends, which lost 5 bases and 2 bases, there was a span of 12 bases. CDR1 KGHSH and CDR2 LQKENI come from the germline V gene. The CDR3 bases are TGTGCCAGCTCATCCCGGACAGACAACTATGGCTACACCTTC. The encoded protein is CASSSRTDNYGYTF. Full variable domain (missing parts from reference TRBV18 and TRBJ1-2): NAGVMQNPRHLVRRRGQEARLRCSPMKGHSHVYWYRQLPEEGLKFMVYLQKENIIDESGMPKERFSAEFPKEGPSILRIQQVVRGDSAAYFCASSSRTDNYGYTFGSGTRLTVV.

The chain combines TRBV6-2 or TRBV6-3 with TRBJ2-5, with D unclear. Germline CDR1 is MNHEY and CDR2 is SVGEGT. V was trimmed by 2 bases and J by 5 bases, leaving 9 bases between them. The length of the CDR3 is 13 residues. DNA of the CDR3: TGTGCCAGCAGTTACGGCGGAGTGGAGACCCAGTACTTC. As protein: CASSYGGVETQYF.

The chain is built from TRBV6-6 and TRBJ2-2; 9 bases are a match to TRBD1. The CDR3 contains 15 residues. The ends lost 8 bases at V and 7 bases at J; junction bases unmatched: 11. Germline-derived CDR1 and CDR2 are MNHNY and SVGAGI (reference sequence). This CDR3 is CASGIQGAPGGELFF. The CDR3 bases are TGTGCCAGCGGGATACAGGGGGCCCCCGGCGGGGAGCTGTTTTTT.

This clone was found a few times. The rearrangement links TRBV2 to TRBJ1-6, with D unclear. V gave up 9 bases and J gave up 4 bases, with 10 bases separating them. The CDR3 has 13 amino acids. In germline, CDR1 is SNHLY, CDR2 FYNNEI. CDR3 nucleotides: TGTGCCAGAACCGGGTCGTATAATTCACCCCTCCACTTT. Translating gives CARTGSYNSPLHF.

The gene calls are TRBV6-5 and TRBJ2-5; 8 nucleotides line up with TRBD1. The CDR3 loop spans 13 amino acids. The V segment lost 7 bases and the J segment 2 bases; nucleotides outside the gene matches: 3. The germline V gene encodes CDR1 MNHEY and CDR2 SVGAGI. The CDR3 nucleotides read TGTGCCAGCAATACAGGGGGGCAAGAGACCCAGTACTTC. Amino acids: CASNTGGQETQYF.

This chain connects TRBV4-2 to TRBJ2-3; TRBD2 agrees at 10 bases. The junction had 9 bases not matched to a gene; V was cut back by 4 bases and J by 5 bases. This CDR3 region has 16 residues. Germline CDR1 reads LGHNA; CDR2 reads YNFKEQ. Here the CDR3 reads CASSRLAGGDQDTQYF. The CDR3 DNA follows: TGTGCCAGCAGCCGATTAGCGGGGGGCGATCAAGATACGCAGTATTTT.

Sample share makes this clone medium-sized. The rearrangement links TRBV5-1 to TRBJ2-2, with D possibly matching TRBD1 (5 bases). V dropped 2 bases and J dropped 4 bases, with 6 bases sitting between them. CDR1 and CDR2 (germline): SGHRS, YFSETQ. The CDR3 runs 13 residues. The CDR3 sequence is CASSFTGTGELFF. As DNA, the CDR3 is TGCGCCAGCAGCTTTACAGGCACCGGGGAGCTGTTTTTT.

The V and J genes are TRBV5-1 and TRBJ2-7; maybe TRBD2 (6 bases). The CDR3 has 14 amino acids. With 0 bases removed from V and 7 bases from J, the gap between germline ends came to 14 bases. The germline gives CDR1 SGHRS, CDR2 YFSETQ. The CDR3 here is CASSLEFGGREQYF. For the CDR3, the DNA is TGCGCCAGCAGCTTGGAGTTCGGGGGAAGGGAGCAGTACTTC. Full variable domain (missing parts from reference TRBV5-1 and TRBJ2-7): KAGVTQTPRYLIKTRGQQVTLSCSPISGHRSVSWYQQTPGQGLQFLFEYFSETQRNKGNFPGRFSGRQFSNSRSEMNVSTLELGDSALYLCASSLEFGGREQYFGPGTRLTVT.

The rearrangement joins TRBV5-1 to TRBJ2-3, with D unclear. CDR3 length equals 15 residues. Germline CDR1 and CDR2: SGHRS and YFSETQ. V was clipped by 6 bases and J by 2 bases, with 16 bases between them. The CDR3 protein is CASIPNPVTTDTQYF. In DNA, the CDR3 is TGCGCCAGCATCCCCAATCCGGTTACCACAGATACGCAGTATTTT.

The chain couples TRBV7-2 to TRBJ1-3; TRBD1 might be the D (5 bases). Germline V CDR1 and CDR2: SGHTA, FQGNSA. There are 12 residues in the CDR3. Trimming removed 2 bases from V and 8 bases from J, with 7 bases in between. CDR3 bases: TGTGCCAGCAGCTTAAGGGGTGACACCATATATTTT. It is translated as CASSLRGDTIYF.

The CDR3 DNA reads as TGTGCCAGCAGTACAGGGGGCTACGAGCAGTACTTC. Translation gives CASSTGGYEQYF. The chain recombines TRBV2 with TRBJ2-7; TRBD1 agrees at 8 bases. J was trimmed by 3 bases and V by 5 bases; bases with no gene match: 0. From germline, CDR1 is SNHLY and CDR2 FYNNEI. The CDR3 is 12 residues long.

The CDR3 DNA is TGTGCCAGCAGCCAATACACCCAGGACAGGAGCCGAGATACGCAGTATTTT. It translates to CASSQYTQDRSRDTQYF. The chain links TRBV3-1 (or the pseudogene TRBV3-2) to TRBJ2-3; 7 nucleotides agree with TRBD1. V shed 2 bases, J shed 5 bases, and the junction held 13 bases outside the gene matches. This CDR3 has 17 amino acids. The germline V gene encodes CDR1 LGHDT and CDR2 YNNKEL (reference sequence).

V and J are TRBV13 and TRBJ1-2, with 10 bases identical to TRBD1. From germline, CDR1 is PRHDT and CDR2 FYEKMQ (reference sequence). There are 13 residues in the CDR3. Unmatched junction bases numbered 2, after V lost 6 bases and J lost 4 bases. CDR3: CASRRTGGYGYTF. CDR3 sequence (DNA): TGTGCCAGCAGACGGACAGGGGGCTATGGCTACACCTTC.

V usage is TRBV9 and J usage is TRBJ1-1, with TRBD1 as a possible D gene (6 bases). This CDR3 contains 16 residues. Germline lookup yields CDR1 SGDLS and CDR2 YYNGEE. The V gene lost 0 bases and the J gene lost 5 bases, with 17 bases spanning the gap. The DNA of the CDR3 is TGTGCCAGCAGCGTAGCTAAGAGCAGGGGTGGGACTGAAGCTTTCTTT. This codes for CASSVAKSRGGTEAFF.

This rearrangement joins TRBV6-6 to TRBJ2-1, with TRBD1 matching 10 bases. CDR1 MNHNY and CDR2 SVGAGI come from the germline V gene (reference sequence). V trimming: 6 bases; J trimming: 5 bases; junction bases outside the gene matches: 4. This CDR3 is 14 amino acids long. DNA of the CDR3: TGTGCCAGCAGGGGACAGGGGTTACACAATGAGCAGTTCTTC. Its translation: CASRGQGLHNEQFF.

The DNA for the CDR3 is TGTGCCAGCAGCTTAGATCGCCAGACCCCCGGGTATGGCTACACCTTC. Its translation is CASSLDRQTPGYGYTF. V is TRBV11-2 and J is TRBJ1-2, with D hard to call. Germline CDR1 is SGHAT and CDR2 is FQNNGV. The germline V and J ends were trimmed by 0 bases and 5 bases, with 16 bases remaining between them. The CDR3 totals 16 residues.

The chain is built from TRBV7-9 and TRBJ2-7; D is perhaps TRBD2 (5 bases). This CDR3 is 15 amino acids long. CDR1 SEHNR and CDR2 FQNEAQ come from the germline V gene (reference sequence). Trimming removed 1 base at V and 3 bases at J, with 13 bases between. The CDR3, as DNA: TGTGCCAGCAGCTTAGTAGAGGGCTTAGGCTACGAGCAGTACTTC. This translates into CASSLVEGLGYEQYF.

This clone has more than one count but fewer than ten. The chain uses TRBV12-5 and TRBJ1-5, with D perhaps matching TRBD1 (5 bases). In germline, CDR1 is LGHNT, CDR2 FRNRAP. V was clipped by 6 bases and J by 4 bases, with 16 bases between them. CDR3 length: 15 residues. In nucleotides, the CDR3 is TGTGCTAGTGGCTGGGGGGGTTCCCAAAATCAGCCCCAGCATTTT. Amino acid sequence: CASGWGGSQNQPQHF.

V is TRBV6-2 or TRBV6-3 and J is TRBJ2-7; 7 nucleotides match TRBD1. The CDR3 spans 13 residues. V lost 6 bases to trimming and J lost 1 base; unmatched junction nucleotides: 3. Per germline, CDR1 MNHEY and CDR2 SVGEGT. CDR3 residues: CASSQTGSYEQYF. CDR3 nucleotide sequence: TGTGCCAGCAGCCAGACAGGGTCCTACGAGCAGTACTTC.

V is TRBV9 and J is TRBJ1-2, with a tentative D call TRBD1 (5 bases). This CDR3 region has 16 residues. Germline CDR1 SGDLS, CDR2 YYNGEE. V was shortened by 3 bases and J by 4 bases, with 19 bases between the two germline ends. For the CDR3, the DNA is TGTGCCAGCAGCGAGGATCCGGGGGAGTCTGGCTATGGCTACACCTTC. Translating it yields CASSEDPGESGYGYTF.

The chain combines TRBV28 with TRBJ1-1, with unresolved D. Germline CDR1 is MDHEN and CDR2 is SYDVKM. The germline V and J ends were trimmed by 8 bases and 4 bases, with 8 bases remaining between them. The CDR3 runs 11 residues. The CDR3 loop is CASHAGTEAFF. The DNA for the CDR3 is TGTGCCAGCCATGCGGGCACTGAAGCTTTCTTT.

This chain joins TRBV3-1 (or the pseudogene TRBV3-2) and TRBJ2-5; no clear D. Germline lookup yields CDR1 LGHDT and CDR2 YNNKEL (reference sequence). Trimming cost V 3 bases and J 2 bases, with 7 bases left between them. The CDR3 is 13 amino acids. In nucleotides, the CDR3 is TGTGCCAGCAGCCAGACTCATCAAGAGACCCAGTACTTC. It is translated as CASSQTHQETQYF.

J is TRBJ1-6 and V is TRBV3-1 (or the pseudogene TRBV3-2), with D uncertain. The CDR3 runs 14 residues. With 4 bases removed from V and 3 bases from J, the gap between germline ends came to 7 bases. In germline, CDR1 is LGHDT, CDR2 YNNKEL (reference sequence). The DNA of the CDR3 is TGTGCCAGCAGCCTCGTAGACTATAATTCACCCCTCCACTTT. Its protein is CASSLVDYNSPLHF.

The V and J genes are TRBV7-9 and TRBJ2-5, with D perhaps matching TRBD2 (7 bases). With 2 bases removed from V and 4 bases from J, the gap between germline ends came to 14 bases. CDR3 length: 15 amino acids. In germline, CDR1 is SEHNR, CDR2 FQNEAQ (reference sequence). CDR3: CASSLPGGGRETQYF. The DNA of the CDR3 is TGTGCCAGCAGCTTACCGGGGGGCGGTCGAGAGACCCAGTACTTC.

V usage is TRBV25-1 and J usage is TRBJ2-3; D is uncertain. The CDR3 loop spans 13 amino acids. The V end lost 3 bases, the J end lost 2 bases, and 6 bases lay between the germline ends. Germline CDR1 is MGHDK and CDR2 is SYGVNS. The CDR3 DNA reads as TGTGCCAGCAGTGACCCTAACACAGATACGCAGTATTTT. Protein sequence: CASSDPNTDTQYF.

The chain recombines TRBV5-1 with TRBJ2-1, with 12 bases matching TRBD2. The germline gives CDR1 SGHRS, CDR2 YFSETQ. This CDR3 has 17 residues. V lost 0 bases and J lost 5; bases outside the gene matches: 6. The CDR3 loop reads CASSLERLAGDHNEQFF. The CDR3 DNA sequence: TGCGCCAGCAGCTTGGAGAGACTAGCGGGGGATCACAATGAGCAGTTCTTC.

The CDR3 DNA follows: TGTGCCAGCAGTCTCACGAACGGTGAAGAGACCCAGTACTTC. Its protein product is CASSLTNGEETQYF. The chain uses TRBV27 and TRBJ2-5; D is ambiguous. V was pared by 5 bases and J by 3 bases, with 13 bases between. The CDR3 has 14 amino acids. Germline V CDR1 and CDR2: MNHEY, SMNVEV (reference sequence).

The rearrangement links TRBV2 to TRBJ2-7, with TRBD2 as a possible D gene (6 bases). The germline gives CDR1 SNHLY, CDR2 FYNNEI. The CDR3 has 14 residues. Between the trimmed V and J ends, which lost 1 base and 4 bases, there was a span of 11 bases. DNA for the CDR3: TGTGCCAGCAGTGAAGGGAGGGTGGCTTACGAGCAGTACTTC. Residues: CASSEGRVAYEQYF.